This T cell receptor (beta chain) derives from a study of identical twins. Trimming cost V 2 bases and J 2 bases; bases outside gene matches: 5. Germline V lookup: CDR1 SGHRS, CDR2 YFSETQ. The CDR3 loop spans 15 amino acids. The table lists this clonotype with a few counts. TCRdb used MiXCR to reprocess the 5' RACE reads, holding one entry per CDR3 protein. In the table there are 200,000 to 250,000 distinct CDR3 sequences, 6.5% to 8.5% of which are singletons. The sample was also linked to a second study, of yellow fever vaccine responses in identical twins.

Sequencing used memory (CD45RO+) T cells sorted from blood. J is TRBJ1-2 and V is TRBV5-1; 8 bases agree with TRBD1. The clonotype originates from a woman aged 18-35 years in good health. The CDR3 here is CASSFQRTGNYGYTF. The CDR3 DNA follows: TGCGCCAGCAGCTTCCAGCGGACAGGGAACTATGGCTACACCTTC.